This T cell receptor beta chain is from a study of T cells in Graves' hyperthyroidism and ophthalmopathy. Study findings and constraints: Classification by a 13 V-J model distinguished ophthalmopathy from stable hyperthyroidism.

There were TCR beta CDR3 regions amplified from RNA transcripts. TCR CDR3 underwent first-round RT-PCR with the HTBI primer set. Using its own MiXCR run on the multiplex PCR reads, TCRdb lists one record per CDR3 protein. The sample consists of over 500,000 distinct CDR3 sequences, 46% of them appearing once. Concerning this clonotype: Antigen: not known.

The CDR3 consists of 15 residues. V was clipped by 5 bases and J by 3 bases; unmatched bases: 5. Germline V gene sequence: CDR1 SNHLY, CDR2 FYNNEI. Sequencing was done on a sample of peripheral blood or thyroid tissue (not recorded which). This clonotype originated in an adult woman with Graves' disease, either hyperthyroidism or ophthalmopathy (not recorded which). This chain links TRBV2 with TRBJ1-4, with 8 nucleotides matching TRBD1. The CDR3 bases are TGTGCCAGCAGTCCGAGGACAGGGTCTAATGAAAAACTGTTTTTT. It encodes CASSPRTGSNEKLFF. Drawing the rest from reference TRBV2 and TRBJ1-4, the complete variable domain is EPEVTQTPSHQVTQMGQEVILRCVPISNHLYFYWYRQILGQKVEFLVSFYNNEISEKSEIFDDQFSVERPDGSNFTLKIRSTKLEDSAMYFCASSPRTGSNEKLFFGSGTQLSVL.